The sample holds many counts of the clone carrying this T cell receptor (beta chain). What it binds is not known. These data are taken from a study of human T cells and chemical hapten exposure. Study information: Small pooled library volume differences mainly caused per-sample TCR yield variation.

The CDR3 covers 12 residues. V lost 7 bases to trimming and J lost 6 bases, with 11 bases between them. Germline V gene data show CDR1 as SEHNR and CDR2 as FQNEAQ (reference sequence). Unique molecular identifiers were linked by the library to individual cDNA molecules. TCRdb reprocessed the 5' RACE reads via MiXCR and lists one record per CDR3 protein. This repertoire shows some 78,000 distinct CDR3 sequences, roughly 7.7% found once; its top ten account for around 2%. Total RNA was extracted from unfractionated whole blood. Study-wide points: High-frequency TCRs, those above 1 in 1000, stayed the same after DPC sensitization.

J is TRBJ2-3 and V is TRBV7-9, with a possible D match to TRBD2 (6 bases). This TCR derives from a male donor in good health. The CDR3: CASTGGSDTQYF. The CDR3 bases are TGTGCCAGCACTGGGGGGTCGGATACGCAGTATTTT. The entire variable domain, with the rest obtained from reference TRBV7-9 and TRBJ2-3, is as follows: DTGVSQNPRHKITKRGQNVTFRCDPISEHNRLYWYRQTLGQGPEFLTYFQNEAQLEKSRLLSDRFSAERPKGSFSTLEIQRTEQGDSAMYLCASTGGSDTQYFGPGTRLTVL.